These 7 T cell receptor beta chains share one sample of origin, sequenced in a study of identical twins. Each CDR3 protein gets one entry after TCRdb re-called the 5' RACE reads with MiXCR. The data contain around 370,000 distinct CDR3 sequences, roughly 9% of them singletons. Sequencing was carried out using naive T cells sorted from blood. The receptor set was obtained from a woman aged 45 to 65 in good health.

This clonotype was detected many times. V is TRBV20-1 and J is TRBJ2-2; D perhaps matches TRBD2 (7 bases). The CDR3 is 15 amino acids. Trimming shortened V by 1 base and J by 6 bases, and 15 bases separated the two germline ends. Germline CDR1 and CDR2: DFQATT and SNEGSKA (reference sequence). Here the CDR3 reads CSARAGGRNSGELFF. CDR3 sequence (DNA): TGCAGTGCTAGAGCCGGGGGGCGCAATTCCGGGGAGCTGTTTTTT.

This clonotype was recorded a few times. The rearrangement links TRBV5-1 to TRBJ2-3; no clear D gene. Germline lookup yields CDR1 SGHRS and CDR2 YFSETQ. The V and J ends lost 1 base and 1 base respectively, with 10 bases between them. The CDR3 is made up of 15 amino acids. The CDR3 coding sequence is TGCGCCAGCAGCTTGAGGGATCCACGCACAGATACGCAGTATTTT. Translated, it gives CASSLRDPRTDTQYF.

This clonotype was picked up a small number of times. This rearrangement joins TRBV11-2 to TRBJ2-3, with 7 bases matching TRBD2. Germline V gene sequence: CDR1 SGHAT, CDR2 FQNNGV. V was clipped by 2 bases and J by 5 bases; unmatched bases: 4. The CDR3 length is 14 residues. In nucleotides, the CDR3 is TGTGCCAGCAGCTTAACTAGCGCCAGAGATACGCAGTATTTT. It codes for CASSLTSARDTQYF.

V usage is TRBV20-1 and J usage is TRBJ2-2; TRBD2 might be the D (5 bases). Per germline, CDR1 DFQATT and CDR2 SNEGSKA (reference sequence). This CDR3 is 13 amino acids long. Trimming removed 3 bases from V and 5 bases from J, with 10 bases in between. As DNA, the CDR3 is TGCAGTGCTAGCCCCACTAGAACCGGGGAGCTGTTTTTT. Translating gives CSASPTRTGELFF.

This clonotype was recorded a few times. The V and J genes are TRBV2 and TRBJ2-1; 10 nucleotides line up with TRBD2. The CDR3 is 16 amino acids. CDR1 is SNHLY, CDR2 FYNNEI, per germline. V lost 4 bases, J lost 5 bases, and 8 bases stayed unmatched. For the CDR3, the DNA is TGTGCCAGCAGTGGTTCTAGCGGGAGTATCCACAATGAGCAGTTCTTC. This encodes CASSGSSGSIHNEQFF. Drawing the rest from reference TRBV2 and TRBJ2-1, the complete variable domain is EPEVTQTPSHQVTQMGQEVILRCVPISNHLYFYWYRQILGQKVEFLVSFYNNEISEKSEIFDDQFSVERPDGSNFTLKIRSTKLEDSAMYFCASSGSSGSIHNEQFFGPGTRLTVL.

The chain carries TRBV7-9 and TRBJ2-5; TRBD2 matches 13 bases. CDR1 SEHNR and CDR2 FQNEAQ come from the germline V gene (reference sequence). The CDR3 length is 18 residues. Trimming took 5 bases from V and 0 from J; bases not matched to a gene: 9. CDR3 protein: CASSNAGTSGKYQETQYF. In DNA form, the CDR3 reads TGTGCCAGCAGCAACGCCGGGACTAGCGGGAAGTACCAAGAGACCCAGTACTTC. Variable domain in full (rest from reference TRBV7-9 and TRBJ2-5): DTGVSQNPRHKITKRGQNVTFRCDPISEHNRLYWYRQTLGQGPEFLTYFQNEAQLEKSRLLSDRFSAERPKGSFSTLEIQRTEQGDSAMYLCASSNAGTSGKYQETQYFGPGTRLLVL.

This clonotype was counted ten times or more. The V and J genes are TRBV11-1 and TRBJ2-1; 8 bases map to TRBD1. The trim removed 4 bases at V and 4 bases at J, leaving 9 bases unmatched. This CDR3 region has 16 residues. Germline V gives CDR1 SGHAT, CDR2 FQDESV (reference sequence). The CDR3: CASSSPGQGKYNEQFF. The CDR3 DNA follows: TGTGCCAGCAGCTCACCAGGACAGGGTAAATACAATGAGCAGTTCTTC. The whole variable domain, remainder taken from reference TRBV11-1 and TRBJ2-1, is EAEVAQSPRYKITEKSQAVAFWCDPISGHATLYWYRQILGQGPELLVQFQDESVVDDSQLPKDRFSAERLKGVDSTLKIQPAELGDSAMYLCASSSPGQGKYNEQFFGPGTRLTVL.